One and the same sample provided the 29 T cell receptor beta chains below, sequenced in a study of T-cell reconstitution after alpha-beta-depleted transplantation in children. TCRbeta library construction was performed incorporating unique molecular identifiers. Each CDR3 protein is one row after TCRdb ran MiXCR on the PCR reads. The data show about 91,000 distinct CDR3 sequences, more than 7% seen once. The source material was PBMCs from the stem cell graft donor, sampled from the stem cell graft. Receptor source: a human donor who donated a stem cell graft to a child with congenital amegakaryocytic thrombocytopenia.

This clonotype occurred many times. The rearrangement uses TRBV7-9 and TRBJ2-1; possible D gene TRBD1, 6 bases. V was shortened by 5 bases and J by 5 bases, with 16 bases between the two germline ends. Germline CDR1 is SEHNR and CDR2 is FQNEAQ (reference sequence). The CDR3 consists of 15 residues. CDR3 protein: CASSLGQIQNNEQFF. For the CDR3, the DNA is TGTGCCAGCAGCCTCGGACAGATTCAAAACAATGAGCAGTTCTTC.

This clonotype showed up many times. The chain links TRBV28 to TRBJ1-5; 7 bases agree with TRBD1. The length of the CDR3 is 15 residues. Germline CDR1 reads MDHEN; CDR2 reads SYDVKM. V shed 5 bases and J 3 bases; nucleotides not matched to a gene: 7. The CDR3 DNA reads as TGTGCCAGCAGTCTACGGGACAGTTTCAATCAGCCCCAGCATTTT. It encodes CASSLRDSFNQPQHF. Together with reference TRBV28 and TRBJ1-5, the CDR3 gives the full variable domain: DVKVTQSSRYLVKRTGEKVFLECVQDMDHENMFWYRQDPGLGLRLIYFSYDVKMKEKGDIPEGYSVSREKKERFSLILESASTNQTSMYLCASSLRDSFNQPQHFGDGTRLSIL.

This clonotype showed up many times. The chain combines TRBV20-1 with TRBJ1-1; no firm D call. The V gene lost 3 bases and the J gene lost 0 bases, with 5 bases spanning the gap. CDR1 is DFQATT and CDR2 is SNEGSKA in the germline V gene (reference sequence). The CDR3 totals 12 residues. This CDR3 reads CSARSLNTEAFF. The CDR3 nucleotides are TGCAGTGCTAGGAGCTTGAACACTGAAGCTTTCTTT.

This clonotype was counted many times. This chain connects TRBV29-1 to TRBJ2-3; TRBD2 is a possible D gene (6 bases). This CDR3 has 13 residues. Germline CDR1 reads SQVTM; CDR2 reads ANQGSEA. With 6 bases removed from V and 3 bases from J, the gap between germline ends came to 13 bases. The CDR3: CSVGGAGTDTQYF. The CDR3 DNA sequence: TGCAGCGTGGGGGGTGCGGGGACAGATACGCAGTATTTT.

There are many counts of this clonotype. The chain carries TRBV5-6 and TRBJ2-1; D may be TRBD2 (5 bases). The CDR3 covers 13 residues. Trimming left V 6 bases short and J 3 bases short, with 10 bases between. The germline V gene has CDR1 SGHDT and CDR2 YYEEEE. CDR3 sequence (DNA): TGTGCCAGCAAAGCGGATTTCTACAATGAGCAGTTCTTC. This translates into CASKADFYNEQFF.

The genes are TRBV18 and TRBJ2-1; D unclear. The V end was cut by 0 bases, the J end by 2 bases, with 11 bases between. The CDR3 runs to 16 residues. CDR1 is KGHSH and CDR2 is LQKENI in the germline V gene. CDR3 DNA sequence: TGTGCCAGCTCACCACCTATATCGTCGGCCTACAATGAGCAGTTCTTC. Amino acids: CASSPPISSAYNEQFF.

This clonotype was counted at least ten times. This chain uses TRBV6-2 or TRBV6-3 with TRBJ2-1; D not certain. The V and J ends lost 2 bases and 0 bases respectively, with 11 bases between them. CDR1 MNHEY and CDR2 SVGEGT come from the germline V gene. The CDR3 extends over 16 amino acids. DNA of the CDR3: TGTGCCAGCAGTTACCAGTCCGCCCTCTCCTACAATGAGCAGTTCTTC. Encoded protein: CASSYQSALSYNEQFF.

Ten or more counts support this clonotype. The chain carries TRBV28 and TRBJ1-2, with D uncertain. Trimming shortened V by 6 bases and J by 0 bases, and 17 bases separated the two germline ends. The CDR3 consists of 16 residues. CDR1 and CDR2 (germline): MDHEN, SYDVKM. The CDR3 loop is CASRDPSWLTNYGYTF. The CDR3 coding sequence is TGTGCCAGCAGGGACCCGAGTTGGCTTACTAACTATGGCTACACCTTC.

This clonotype has only a few counts. The rearrangement uses TRBV3-1 and TRBJ1-2; D is ambiguous. V shed 4 bases and J shed 5 bases, with 11 bases lying between them. This CDR3 spans 13 amino acids. Germline CDR1 LGHDT, CDR2 YNNKEL (reference sequence). The CDR3 DNA sequence: TGTGCCAGCAGCCCCCGTCGGGATTATGGCTACACCTTC. Translation gives CASSPRRDYGYTF.

This clonotype has a single count. Being one base from a much bigger clone, this may be a read error. The rearrangement joins TRBV20-1 to TRBJ1-5; a weak D match, TRBD1 (6 bases). Germline V gene lookup returns CDR1 DFQATT and CDR2 SNEGSKA (reference sequence). V was shortened by 0 bases and J by 0 bases, with 21 bases between the two germline ends. This CDR3 has 19 amino acids. The CDR3 DNA is TGCAGTGCTAGAGATACGGACAGCCGCGAAGCCCATAGCAATCAGCCCCAGCATTTT. Amino acids: CSARDTDSREAHSNQPQHF.

In its sample, this clonotype was seen many times. An end of the junction differs from the germline gene, which may be a read error. The chain uses TRBV24-1 and TRBJ2-7; D is ambiguous. CDR1 is KGHDR and CDR2 is SFDVKD in the germline V gene. CDR3 length: 11 amino acids. Written as DNA, the CDR3 is TGTGCCACAAGTGCCGGGTACGAGCAGTACTTC. It codes for CATSAGYEQYF.

This clonotype was seen many times. This chain links TRBV7-8 with TRBJ2-7; no definite D call. The ends were cut back, 2 bases at V and 7 bases at J, with 15 bases in the middle. In germline, CDR1 is SGHVS, CDR2 FQNEAQ. This CDR3 comprises 14 residues. The CDR3 DNA sequence: TGTGCCAGCAGCTTACGGACCAACATACGGGAGCAGTACTTC. This sequence encodes CASSLRTNIREQYF.

This clonotype occurred a few times. This chain connects TRBV4-2 to TRBJ2-3; 12 bases line up with TRBD2. Germline V gene sequence: CDR1 LGHNA, CDR2 YNFKEQ. The CDR3 length is 17 residues. The V gene end was trimmed by 2 bases and the J gene end by 4 bases; junction bases not matched to a gene: 7. The CDR3 loop is CASSQSASGGASDTQYF. In DNA, the CDR3 is TGTGCCAGCAGCCAAAGCGCTAGCGGGGGGGCGTCAGATACGCAGTATTTT.

This clonotype came up many times. The chain joins TRBV7-2 to TRBJ1-5, with D possibly matching TRBD1 (5 bases). V gave up 1 base and J gave up 4 bases, with 8 bases separating them. Germline loops: CDR1 SGHTA, CDR2 FQGNSA. The CDR3 consists of 14 residues. The CDR3 coding sequence is TGTGCCAGCAGCTTAGTTCGGGGGAATCAGCCCCAGCATTTT. Protein: CASSLVRGNQPQHF.

This clonotype was seen at least ten times. The V and J genes are TRBV7-2 and TRBJ2-1, with D possibly being TRBD1 (5 bases). CDR3 length: 15 residues. Looked up from germline, CDR1 is SGHTA and CDR2 is FQGNSA. V lost 2 bases to trimming and J lost 6 bases, with 14 bases between them. The CDR3, as DNA: TGTGCCAGCAGCTTAACAGGCAGCAACTTCAATGAGCAGTTCTTC. Translation: CASSLTGSNFNEQFF.

The chain combines TRBV20-1 with TRBJ1-5; TRBD1 aligns across 7 bases. Germline CDR1 is DFQATT and CDR2 is SNEGSKA (reference sequence). CDR3 size: 18 residues. V trimming: 7 bases; J trimming: 0 bases; junction bases outside the gene matches: 18. The CDR3, as DNA: TGCAGTGTGAAGTCGGGACAGCCCATAGGATATAGCAATCAGCCCCAGCATTTT. Translation: CSVKSGQPIGYSNQPQHF.

In its sample, this clonotype was seen many times. This chain joins TRBV5-1 and TRBJ2-2; tentative D call: TRBD1 (5 bases). Germline-derived CDR1 and CDR2 are SGHRS and YFSETQ. V lost 4 bases and J lost 4, with 11 bases in between. This CDR3 is 14 amino acids long. For the CDR3, the DNA is TGCGCCAGCAGCCCCGGAAGGGGCACCGGGGAGCTGTTTTTT. Translated: CASSPGRGTGELFF.

A remark on this clonotype: Being one base from a much bigger clone, this may be a read error. The rearrangement links TRBV5-6 to TRBJ2-7; D is perhaps TRBD1 (6 bases). Trimming removed 5 bases at V and 1 base at J, with 13 bases between. Germline loops: CDR1 SGHDT, CDR2 YYEEEE. The CDR3 runs 14 residues. The CDR3 nucleotides read TGTGCCAGCAGTATAGGGGGTCGGTCCTACGAGCAGTACTTC. Protein sequence: CASSIGGRSYEQYF.

This clonotype was observed many times. This CDR3 is CSATDGQGPPSANEKLFF. CDR3 bases: TGCAGTGCTACAGATGGACAGGGGCCTCCGTCGGCTAATGAAAAACTGTTTTTT. This chain uses TRBV20-1 with TRBJ1-4, with 9 bases that match TRBD1. Germline CDR1 and CDR2: DFQATT and SNEGSKA (reference sequence). The CDR3 loop spans 18 amino acids. The junction had 15 bases not matched to a gene; V was cut back by 4 bases and J by 3 bases.

This clonotype appeared many times. The rearrangement joins TRBV29-1 to TRBJ2-2; TRBD1 matches 7 bases. The CDR3 has 15 amino acids. Germline CDR1 SQVTM, CDR2 ANQGSEA. The ends lost 3 bases at V and 3 bases at J; junction bases unmatched: 7. The CDR3 DNA sequence: TGCAGCGTTGACGCAACGGGACAGCACACCGGGGAGCTGTTTTTT. It yields the protein CSVDATGQHTGELFF.

There are many counts of this clonotype. This rearrangement joins TRBV5-6 to TRBJ2-1; either TRBD1 or TRBD2 may supply D (5 bases each). Between the trimmed V and J ends, which lost 4 bases and 7 bases, there was a span of 12 bases. This CDR3 is built from 13 residues. Per germline, CDR1 SGHDT and CDR2 YYEEEE. In nucleotides, the CDR3 is TGTGCCAGCAGCCGCATAGAGGGGAATGAGCAGTTCTTC. Amino acid sequence: CASSRIEGNEQFF.

The sample holds many counts of this clonotype. This chain joins TRBV20-1 and TRBJ2-1, with unresolved D. CDR3 length equals 13 residues. Germline V CDR1 and CDR2: DFQATT, SNEGSKA (reference sequence). The V and J ends lost 1 base and 3 bases respectively, with 7 bases between them. CDR3 region: CSARVGNYNEQFF. The CDR3 bases are TGCAGTGCTAGAGTCGGAAACTACAATGAGCAGTTCTTC.

This clonotype was picked up many times. The J gene is TRBJ2-7, the V gene TRBV6-1; 13 nucleotides align to TRBD2. Germline assignment: CDR1 MNHNS and CDR2 SASEGT. The CDR3 extends over 15 amino acids. The ends lost 7 bases at V and 2 bases at J; junction bases unmatched: 5. CDR3 coding DNA: TGTGCCAGCACCACACTAGCGGGAGGGCCCTACGAGCAGTACTTC. As protein: CASTTLAGGPYEQYF.

This chain joins TRBV5-6 and TRBJ2-4, with 7 positions matching TRBD1. Germline trimming cut 4 bases from V and 13 bases from J; bases unmatched to any gene: 11. The germline V gene encodes CDR1 SGHDT and CDR2 YYEEEE. CDR3 size: 13 residues. CDR3 sequence (DNA): TGTGCCAGCAGCCATGATCCTCTGGACAGGCAGTACTTC. It yields the protein CASSHDPLDRQYF.

This clonotype was observed many times. The chain joins TRBV20-1 to TRBJ2-2; D unclear. Germline lookup yields CDR1 DFQATT and CDR2 SNEGSKA (reference sequence). The V end lost 2 bases, the J end lost 0 bases, and 7 bases lay between the germline ends. There are 14 residues in the CDR3. CDR3 residues: CSARPLANTGELFF. CDR3 in DNA: TGCAGTGCTAGACCACTCGCGAACACCGGGGAGCTGTTTTTT.

This clonotype was observed at least ten times. The chain uses TRBV20-1 and TRBJ1-2; D might be TRBD1 (6 bases). V was pared by 6 bases and J by 0 bases, with 14 bases between. The CDR3 spans 14 residues. In germline, CDR1 is DFQATT, CDR2 SNEGSKA (reference sequence). The CDR3 DNA follows: TGCAGTGCGAGGAGGGGGGCCTCTAACTATGGCTACACCTTC. The encoded protein is CSARRGASNYGYTF.

This clonotype was seen many times. The chain employs TRBV20-1 and TRBJ2-1, with a weak D call TRBD2 (5 bases). Trimming left V 5 bases short and J 8 bases short, with 16 bases between. Looked up from germline, CDR1 is DFQATT and CDR2 is SNEGSKA (reference sequence). The length of the CDR3 is 13 residues. In DNA form, the CDR3 reads TGCAGTGCTGGAGGACCGCCAGCCGATGAGCAGTTCTTC. Translating gives CSAGGPPADEQFF.

In this sample, this clonotype turned up many times. The rearrangement joins TRBV12-3 or TRBV12-4 to TRBJ2-3; unclear D gene. V was pared by 10 bases and J by 2 bases, with 13 bases between. CDR3 length equals 13 residues. CDR3 bases: TGTGCCACCGGACGGATCTCCACAGATACGCAGTATTTT. This encodes CATGRISTDTQYF.

This clonotype was seen at least ten times. The V gene is TRBV29-1, the J gene TRBJ1-1; unclear D gene. This CDR3 comprises 13 residues. Germline values: CDR1 SQVTM, CDR2 ANQGSEA. V lost 4 bases and J lost 5, with 14 bases in between. Here the CDR3 DNA reads TGCAGCGTTGGAGTTTCTAGGGAAACTGAAGCTTTCTTT. The encoded protein is CSVGVSRETEAFF.